This T cell receptor (beta chain) was recorded in a study of shared clonotypes between healthy human individuals (TCRdb year 2020). In terms of the full investigation: The cohort comprised a couple of women and a few men aged 18 to 49 years. To increase sequencing depth and limit assay-specific biases, different laboratories used diverse techniques to prepare libraries and sequence TCR repertoires. Between about 0.8 and 8.9 billion PBMCs per donor were obtained by leukapheresis. Per donor, three plates each were used for CD4 naive and CD4 memory, two for CD8 naive, and one for CD8 memory. Blood TCR repertoires of a handful of healthy adults were deeply sequenced to estimate repertoire size and the extent of clonotype sharing between individuals.

Comment on this clone: The antigen this receptor binds is unknown. Qualities for individual bases were not recorded, and no much larger clone is one base off.

Using the deep immunoSEQ assay, multiplex PCR amplified TCR CDR3 regions from genomic DNA. Genomic DNA extracted from each cell subset was distributed evenly over all wells of several immunoSEQ 96-well plates, and each plate served as one replicate. For sorted subsets, each replicate PCR was loaded with about 200 ng genomic DNA, equivalent to some 27,000 T cell genomes. Purified libraries were measured with a Qubit 3.0 fluorometer, size-checked on a Bioanalyzer 2100, and measured again with the KAPA Library Quantification kit. A separate single-read 150-cycle Illumina NextSeq 550 flow cell was used to sequence each immunoSEQ 96-well plate. Under the source paper's analysis protocol: Because only junctional sequences without quality scores were contained in the immunoSEQ output, filtering matching that applied to full-length reads could not be performed. To assign V/J genes and CDR3, sequences were annotated using PyIR, a Python wrapper for IgBLAST v1.9, with IMGT germline references. Any read was removed if the V/J assignment was weak (E-value above 1e-6), the CDR3 was missing, or the read contained stop codons, out-of-frame junctions, or ambiguous translated residues. V3J clonotypes were defined as sequences sharing an identical inferred V gene, J gene, and CDR3 amino acid sequence. To compute the percentage overlap between repertoires, the number of shared unique clonotypes was divided by the size of the smaller repertoire. Repertoire richness was assessed with RTK rarefaction, the Chao1 estimator, and Recon v2.1 estimates of unobserved clonotypes. OLGA was used to compute generation probabilities for all TCRbeta clonotypes that the gDNA method yielded from a few donors. This is the immuneACCESS table as TCRdb keeps it, with only in-frame sequences that have V and J called. A part of the clones is gone; compared with another copy, unresolved V genes explain less than half, and the rest is unexplained. V and J calls plus clone size are reproduced from that table; the DNA served to infer D and trimming. The table for this sample lists about 2 million clones; 90% to 95% of them were counted only once. The ten largest clones take up 0.1% to 0.15% of the sample.

What the authors observed across the whole study: Compared with non-shared clonotypes, clonotypes shared by all four sorted-subset donors had higher generation probabilities. Sharing across several donors was observed for approximately 4.6% of naive CD4, 3.5% of naive CD8, around 2.5% of memory CD4, and roughly 0.4% of memory CD8 clonotypes. Even with the large sequencing depth, rarefaction of the sorted-subset datasets indicated that sequencing was incomplete. Naive subsets generally had larger estimated clonotype richness than memory subsets. Based on pairwise subsampling, the degree of clonotype sharing among donors was expected to be affected by sequencing depth. Only blood was sampled, and tissue TCR repertoires likely differ from those in blood. The genetic and exposure-history diversity represented was limited by the small number of donors.

The donors were healthy, HIV-negative adults who had no recently reported acute infections or vaccinations. All donors were Caucasian adults living in Nashville, Tennessee, USA. CD4+ T cells were enriched by magnetic negative selection; naive cells were then positively selected on CD45RA, and the negative fraction formed the memory subset. Blood was obtained by leukapheresis, after which PBMCs were separated by Ficoll-Histopaque density gradient centrifugation and cryopreserved in liquid nitrogen vapor phase. Analytical flow cytometry was used to check the purity and quantity of each magnetically sorted T cell population. Genomic DNA was isolated from each sorted fraction and quantified by UV absorbance on a Nanodrop 2000c. The sequencing input was naive CD4+ T cells sorted from blood. Read against the paper, the sample's cell subset or site label means: CD45RA+ positively selected. This TCR derives from a man aged 18 to 30 in good health.

The CDR3 is CASSFLDSGGARETQYF. The DNA is TGTGCCAGCAGTTTCTTGGATAGCGGGGGGGCCCGAGAGACCCAGTACTTC. The sequence is built from TRBV28 and TRBJ2-5; 11 junctional bases match TRBD2. Via the germline V gene, CDR1 is MDHEN and CDR2 SYDVKM. CDR3 length: 17 amino acids, cysteine to phenylalanine. Left in the record is the CDR3 DNA by itself, 51 bases read in frame from the first base. The junction shows trimming of 3 bases on V and 4 bases on J, and the gene matches do not reach 10 bases of it. Joined to the reference TRBV28 and TRBJ2-5 proteins, this CDR3 gives the full variable domain: DVKVTQSSRYLVKRTGEKVFLECVQDMDHENMFWYRQDPGLGLRLIYFSYDVKMKEKGDIPEGYSVSREKKERFSLILESASTNQTSMYLCASSFLDSGGARETQYFGPGTRLLVL.